This is a list of T cell receptor beta chains from one sample in a study of tumor-infiltrating lymphocytes in primary liver carcinoma. MiXCR, applied by TCRdb to the multiplex PCR reads, yields one record per CDR3 protein. The sample carries about 78,000 distinct CDR3 sequences, 55% to 75% recorded once. The sample taken for sequencing was liver tumor tissue from sampling region 4. The source is a man in his forties or fifties with primary liver carcinoma and hepatitis B virus infection. Both conserved end residues are part of each CDR3. The D gene is left open where the match is weak. Clone size, where shown, is once, few, many, or a class for clones that have expanded.

clone_size: NA
d_call: TRBD1
v_call: TRBV28
j_call: TRBJ1-6
cdr3_aa: CASRMGDRVSPLHF
cdr3_nt: TGTGCCAGCAGGATGGGGGACAGGGTCTCACCCCTCCACTTT

clone_size: NA
d_call: NA
v_call: TRBV29-1
j_call: TRBJ1-2
cdr3_aa: CSVVRDEPYGHTF
cdr3_nt: TGCAGCGTTGTTCGGGATGAACCCTATGGTCACACCTTC

clone_size: NA
d_call: TRBD2
v_call: TRBV11-1
j_call: TRBJ2-3
cdr3_aa: CASSLGTSTQTDTEYF
cdr3_nt: TGTGCCAGCAGCCTCGGGACTAGCACACAAACGGATACAGAGTATTTT

clone_size: many
d_call: NA
v_call: TRBV5-4
j_call: TRBJ2-1
cdr3_aa: CASSLLAGGSYNEQFF
cdr3_nt: TGTGCCAGCAGCTTGTTAGCCGGGGGCTCCTACAATGAGCAGTTCTTC

clone_size: NA
d_call: TRBD2
v_call: TRBV11-2
j_call: TRBJ2-1
cdr3_aa: CARSSRLAGVEGQFF
cdr3_nt: TGTGCCAGGAGCTCGCGACTAGCGGGAGTGGAAGGACAGTTCTTC

clone_size: NA
d_call: NA
v_call: TRBV5-4
j_call: TRBJ1-1
cdr3_aa: CASSPEGFFIEAFF
cdr3_nt: TGTGCCAGCAGCCCAGAGGGGTTTTTCATTGAAGCTTTCTTT

clone_size: NA
d_call: TRBD1
v_call: TRBV11-2
j_call: TRBJ2-7
cdr3_aa: CAGSSTGTGVYEQYF
cdr3_nt: TGTGCCGGCAGCTCCACTGGGACAGGGGTCTACGAGCAGTACTTC

clone_size: many
d_call: NA
v_call: TRBV10-1
j_call: TRBJ2-5
cdr3_aa: CASSERDGPRETQYF
cdr3_nt: TGCGCCAGCAGTGAAAGGGACGGCCCCAGGGAGACCCAGTACTTC

clone_size: NA
d_call: NA
v_call: TRBV24-1
j_call: TRBJ2-1
cdr3_aa: CATARGTAHYNEHFF
cdr3_nt: TGTGCCACGGCACGCGGGACAGCCCACTACAATGAGCATTTCTTC

clone_size: NA
d_call: NA
v_call: TRBV28
j_call: TRBJ2-7
cdr3_aa: CASSSSAEQYF
cdr3_nt: TGTGCCAGCAGTTCCTCCGCGGAGCAGTACTTC

clone_size: NA
d_call: NA
v_call: TRBV4-2
j_call: TRBJ1-4
cdr3_aa: CASSQVGPRNGKLFF
cdr3_nt: TGTGCCAGCAGCCAAGTGGGACCTCGGAATGGAAAACTGTTTTTT

clone_size: many
d_call: TRBD2
v_call: TRBV4-2
j_call: TRBJ2-3
cdr3_aa: CASSQDEGAGGVDTQYF
cdr3_nt: TGTGCCAGCAGCCAAGATGAGGGAGCGGGAGGGGTAGATACGCAGTATTTT

clone_size: many
d_call: NA
v_call: TRBV6-1
j_call: TRBJ1-1
cdr3_aa: CASPQGPNTEAFF
cdr3_nt: TGTGCCAGCCCCCAGGGGCCGAACACTGAAGCTTTCTTT

clone_size: NA
d_call: NA
v_call: TRBV5-6
j_call: TRBJ2-1
cdr3_aa: CPSSLVLTDEQFF
cdr3_nt: TGTCCCAGCAGTTTGGTACTAACCGATGAGCAGTTCTTC

clone_size: NA
d_call: NA
v_call: TRBV11-2
j_call: TRBJ2-7
cdr3_aa: CASSLDRVSYEQYF
cdr3_nt: TGTGCCAGCAGCTTAGACAGGGTATCCTACGAACAGTACTTC

clone_size: many
d_call: TRBD2
v_call: TRBV29-1
j_call: TRBJ2-3
cdr3_aa: CSVAGGDTQYF
cdr3_nt: TGCAGCGTTGCCGGGGGGGATACGCAGTATTTT

clone_size: many
d_call: NA
v_call: TRBV10-3
j_call: TRBJ1-1
cdr3_aa: CAISPTGNTEAFF
cdr3_nt: TGTGCCATCAGCCCCACAGGGAACACTGAAGCTTTCTTT

clone_size: NA
d_call: TRBD2
v_call: TRBV7-3
j_call: TRBJ2-1
cdr3_aa: CASSLGGSNGDERFF
cdr3_nt: TGTGCCAGCAGCTTAGGCGGGAGTAATGGGGATGAGCGGTTCTTC

clone_size: many
d_call: NA
v_call: TRBV12-3/TRBV12-4
j_call: TRBJ1-1
cdr3_aa: CASSLIEGAEAFF
cdr3_nt: TGTGCCAGCAGTTTAATCGAAGGGGCTGAAGCTTTCTTT

clone_size: NA
d_call: NA
v_call: TRBV11-1
j_call: TRBJ2-2
cdr3_aa: CASGLEGNTGELLF
cdr3_nt: TGTGCCAGCGGCTTAGAGGGGAACACCGGGGAGCTGCTTTTT

clone_size: NA
d_call: NA
v_call: TRBV29-1
j_call: TRBJ2-1
cdr3_aa: CGVEGTDYNGQFF
cdr3_nt: TGCGGCGTTGAAGGGACTGACTATAATGGGCAGTTCTTC

clone_size: NA
d_call: TRBD2
v_call: TRBV11-3
j_call: TRBJ2-1
cdr3_aa: CATSLSGISGRGEQFF
cdr3_nt: TGTGCAACCAGCTTATCAGGGATTAGCGGGAGAGGTGAGCAGTTCTTC

clone_size: NA
d_call: TRBD1
v_call: TRBV18
j_call: TRBJ2-3
cdr3_aa: CASSPPTGTDTQYF
cdr3_nt: TGTGCAAGCTCACCACCGACAGGGACAGATACGCAGTATTTT

clone_size: NA
d_call: NA
v_call: TRBV29-1
j_call: TRBJ2-1
cdr3_aa: CSMEDHGRAQFF
cdr3_nt: TGCAGCATGGAAGATCACGGCCGTGCGCAGTTCTTC

clone_size: NA
d_call: TRBD1
v_call: TRBV6-5
j_call: TRBJ1-2
cdr3_aa: CASNAFWTGGYGYTF
cdr3_nt: TGTGCCAGCAACGCCTTTTGGACAGGGGGCTATGGCTACACCTTC

clone_size: NA
d_call: NA
v_call: TRBV11-2
j_call: TRBJ2-7
cdr3_aa: CASSLSMGLSYEHYF
cdr3_nt: TGTGCCAGCAGCCTATCTATGGGATTATCCTACGAGCACTACTTC

clone_size: many
d_call: TRBD1
v_call: TRBV29-1
j_call: TRBJ2-2
cdr3_aa: CSVWDSNTGELFF
cdr3_nt: TGCAGCGTTTGGGACAGCAACACCGGGGAGCTGTTTTTT

clone_size: NA
d_call: TRBD1
v_call: TRBV11-2
j_call: TRBJ1-1
cdr3_aa: CANSRTILGQDIEASF
cdr3_nt: TGTGCCAACAGTCGTACGATTCTGGGACAGGACATTGAAGCTTCCTTT

clone_size: NA
d_call: TRBD2
v_call: TRBV28
j_call: TRBJ2-7
cdr3_aa: CASGAPGLAAGEQYF
cdr3_nt: TGTGCCAGCGGCGCCCCGGGACTAGCAGCCGGCGAGCAGTACTTC

clone_size: many
d_call: NA
v_call: TRBV7-9
j_call: TRBJ1-3
cdr3_aa: CASSLAPAGNTIYF
cdr3_nt: TGTGCCAGCAGCTTAGCTCCAGCTGGAAACACCATATATTTT

clone_size: many
d_call: NA
v_call: TRBV5-4
j_call: TRBJ1-1
cdr3_aa: CASSSPDRTEAFF
cdr3_nt: TGTGCCAGCAGCTCCCCAGACCGTACTGAAGCTTTCTTT

clone_size: NA
d_call: NA
v_call: TRBV7-9
j_call: TRBJ1-5
cdr3_aa: CVCSPSNQPQHF
cdr3_nt: TGTGTCTGCAGCCCTAGCAATCAGCCCCAGCATTTT

clone_size: few
d_call: NA
v_call: TRBV12-3/TRBV12-4
j_call: TRBJ2-2
cdr3_aa: CASRAANTGELFF
cdr3_nt: TGTGCCAGCAGAGCTGCGAACACCGGGGAGCTGTTTTTT

clone_size: NA
d_call: NA
v_call: TRBV14
j_call: TRBJ2-2
cdr3_aa: CTSRSGQNTGELFF
cdr3_nt: TGTACCAGTAGGTCGGGACAGAACACCGGGGAGCTGTTTTTT

clone_size: NA
d_call: NA
v_call: TRBV5-6
j_call: TRBJ2-1
cdr3_aa: CASSLEGGRSYDEQFF
cdr3_nt: TGTGCCAGCAGCTTGGAGGGCGGAAGGTCCTACGATGAGCAGTTCTTC

clone_size: NA
d_call: NA
v_call: TRBV5-4
j_call: TRBJ2-6
cdr3_aa: CANSPILAAGANVLTF
cdr3_nt: TGTGCCAACAGCCCGATTTTGGCTGCTGGGGCCAACGTCCTGACTTTC

clone_size: many
d_call: NA
v_call: TRBV7-9
j_call: TRBJ2-7
cdr3_aa: CASSLAPTYEQYF
cdr3_nt: TGTGCCAGCAGCTTAGCCCCTACCTACGAGCAGTACTTC

clone_size: few
d_call: NA
v_call: TRBV12-5
j_call: TRBJ2-3
cdr3_aa: CASRKRRNTDTQYF
cdr3_nt: TGTGCTAGTAGAAAACGGAGAAACACAGATACACAGTATTTT

clone_size: NA
d_call: TRBD1
v_call: TRBV30
j_call: TRBJ2-5
cdr3_aa: CAWSGGDRGLRETQYF
cdr3_nt: TGTGCCTGGAGTGGTGGGGACAGGGGTTTACGAGAGACCCAGTACTTC

clone_size: many
d_call: NA
v_call: TRBV29-1
j_call: TRBJ1-4
cdr3_aa: CSVEKDSNEKLFF
cdr3_nt: TGCAGCGTCGAGAAGGACAGTAATGAAAAACTGTTTTTT

clone_size: many
d_call: NA
v_call: TRBV28
j_call: TRBJ1-4
cdr3_aa: CASSPRGRKANEKLFF
cdr3_nt: TGTGCCAGCAGTCCTCGGGGGCGAAAGGCTAATGAAAAACTGTTTTTT

clone_size: many
d_call: NA
v_call: TRBV10-3
j_call: TRBJ1-6
cdr3_aa: CAIIRYSPLHF
cdr3_nt: TGTGCCATCATTAGGTATTCACCCCTCCACTTT

clone_size: NA
d_call: TRBD1
v_call: TRBV11-1
j_call: TRBJ2-3
cdr3_aa: CTSNLGRGRVDRQYF
cdr3_nt: TGTACCAGCAACTTAGGAAGGGGGCGCGTGGATAGGCAGTATTTT

clone_size: many
d_call: TRBD2
v_call: TRBV7-9
j_call: TRBJ2-1
cdr3_aa: CASSLDSGGLGEQFF
cdr3_nt: TGTGCCAGCAGCTTAGATAGCGGGGGCTTAGGGGAGCAGTTCTTC

clone_size: once
d_call: NA
v_call: TRBV7-8
j_call: TRBJ1-5
cdr3_aa: CASSPGTFNRPQHF
cdr3_nt: TGTGCCAGCAGTCCCGGGACCTTCAATCGGCCCCAGCATTTT

clone_size: many
d_call: NA
v_call: TRBV4-1
j_call: TRBJ2-7
cdr3_aa: CASSQGDSSYEQYF
cdr3_nt: TGCGCCAGCAGCCAAGGAGACAGCTCCTACGAGCAGTACTTC

clone_size: NA
d_call: TRBD1
v_call: TRBV2
j_call: TRBJ1-6
cdr3_aa: CTSGGQQNSLLHF
cdr3_nt: TGTACCAGCGGGGGACAGCAGAACTCACTCCTCCACTTT

clone_size: NA
d_call: NA
v_call: TRBV29-1
j_call: TRBJ2-3
cdr3_aa: CSVERGASGSRIDTQYF
cdr3_nt: TGCAGCGTTGAGAGGGGGGCTAGTGGGAGCCGCATAGATACGCAGTATTTT